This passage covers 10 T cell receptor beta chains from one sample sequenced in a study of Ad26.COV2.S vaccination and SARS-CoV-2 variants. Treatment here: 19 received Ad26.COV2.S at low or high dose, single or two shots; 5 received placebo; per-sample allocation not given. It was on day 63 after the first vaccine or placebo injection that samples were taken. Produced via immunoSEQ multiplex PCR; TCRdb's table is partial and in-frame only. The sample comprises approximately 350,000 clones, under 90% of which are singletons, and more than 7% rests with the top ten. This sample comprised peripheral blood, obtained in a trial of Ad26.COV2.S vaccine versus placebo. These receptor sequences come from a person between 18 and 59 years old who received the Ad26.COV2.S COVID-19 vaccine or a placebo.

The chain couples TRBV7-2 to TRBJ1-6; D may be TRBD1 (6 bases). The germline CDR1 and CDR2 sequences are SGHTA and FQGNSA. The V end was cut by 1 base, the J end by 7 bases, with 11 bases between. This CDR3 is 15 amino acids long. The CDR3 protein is CASSLVAGVNSPLHF. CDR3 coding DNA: TGTGCCAGCAGCTTAGTGGCAGGGGTGAATTCACCCCTCCACTTT. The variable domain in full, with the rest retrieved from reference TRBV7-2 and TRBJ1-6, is GAGVSQSPSNKVTEKGKDVELRCDPISGHTALYWYRQSLGQGLEFLIYFQGNSAPDKSGLPSDRFSAERTGGSVSTLTIQRTQQEDSAVYLCASSLVAGVNSPLHFGNGTRLTVT.

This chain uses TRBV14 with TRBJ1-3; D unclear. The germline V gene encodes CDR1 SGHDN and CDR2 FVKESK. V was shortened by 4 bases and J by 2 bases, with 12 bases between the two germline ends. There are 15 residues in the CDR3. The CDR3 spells CASSPPRLTGNTIYF. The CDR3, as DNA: TGTGCCAGCAGCCCGCCTCGACTAACTGGAAACACCATATATTTT.

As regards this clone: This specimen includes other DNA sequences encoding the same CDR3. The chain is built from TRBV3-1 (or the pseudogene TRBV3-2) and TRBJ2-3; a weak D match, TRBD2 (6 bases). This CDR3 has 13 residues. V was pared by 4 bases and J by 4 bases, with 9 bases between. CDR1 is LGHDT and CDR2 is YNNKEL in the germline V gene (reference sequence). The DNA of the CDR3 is TGTGCCAGCAGCCCCTCGGGGGCAGATACGCAGTATTTT. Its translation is CASSPSGADTQYF.

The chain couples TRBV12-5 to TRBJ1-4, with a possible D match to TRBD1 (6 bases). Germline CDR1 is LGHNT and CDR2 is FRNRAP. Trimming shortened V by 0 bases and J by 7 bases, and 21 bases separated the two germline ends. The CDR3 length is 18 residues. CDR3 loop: CASGLVYQQGIGGEKLFF. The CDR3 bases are TGTGCTAGTGGTTTGGTATATCAACAGGGAATAGGAGGTGAAAAACTGTTTTTT.

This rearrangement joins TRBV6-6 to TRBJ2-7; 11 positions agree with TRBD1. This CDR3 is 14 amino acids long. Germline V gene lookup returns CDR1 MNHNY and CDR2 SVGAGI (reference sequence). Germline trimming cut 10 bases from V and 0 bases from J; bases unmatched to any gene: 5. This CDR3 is CATADRGPSYEQYF. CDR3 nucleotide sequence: TGTGCCACCGCGGACAGGGGGCCCTCCTACGAGCAGTACTTC.

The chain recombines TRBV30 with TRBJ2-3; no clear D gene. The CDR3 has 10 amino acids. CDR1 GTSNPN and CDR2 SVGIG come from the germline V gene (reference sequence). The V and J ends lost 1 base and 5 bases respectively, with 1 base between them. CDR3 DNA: TGTGCCTGGAGTGAAGATACGCAGTATTTT. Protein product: CAWSEDTQYF. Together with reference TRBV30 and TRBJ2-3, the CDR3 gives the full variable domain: SQTIHQWPATLVQPVGSPLSLECTVEGTSNPNLYWYRQAAGRGLQLLFYSVGIGQISSEVPQNLSASRPQDRQFILSSKKLLLSDSGFYLCAWSEDTQYFGPGTRLTVL.

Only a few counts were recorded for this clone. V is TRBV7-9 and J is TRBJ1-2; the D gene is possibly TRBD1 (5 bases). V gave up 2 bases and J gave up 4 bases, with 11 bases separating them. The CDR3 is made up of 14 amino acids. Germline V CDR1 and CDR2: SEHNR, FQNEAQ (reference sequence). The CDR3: CASSLRGDFYGYTF. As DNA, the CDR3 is TGTGCCAGCAGCTTACGCGGGGACTTCTATGGCTACACCTTC.

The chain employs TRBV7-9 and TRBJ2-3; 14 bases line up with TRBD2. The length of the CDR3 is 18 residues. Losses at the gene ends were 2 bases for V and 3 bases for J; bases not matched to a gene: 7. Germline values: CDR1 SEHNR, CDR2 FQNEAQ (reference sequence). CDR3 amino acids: CASSLRGTSGRTTDTQYF. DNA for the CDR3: TGTGCCAGCAGCTTAAGGGGGACTAGCGGGAGAACAACAGATACGCAGTATTTT.

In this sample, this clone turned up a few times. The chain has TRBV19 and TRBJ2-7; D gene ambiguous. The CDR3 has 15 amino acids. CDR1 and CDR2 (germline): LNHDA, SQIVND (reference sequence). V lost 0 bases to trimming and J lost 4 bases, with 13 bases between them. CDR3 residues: CASSIDQASVYEQYF. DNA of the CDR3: TGTGCCAGTAGTATAGATCAGGCGTCGGTTTACGAGCAGTACTTC.

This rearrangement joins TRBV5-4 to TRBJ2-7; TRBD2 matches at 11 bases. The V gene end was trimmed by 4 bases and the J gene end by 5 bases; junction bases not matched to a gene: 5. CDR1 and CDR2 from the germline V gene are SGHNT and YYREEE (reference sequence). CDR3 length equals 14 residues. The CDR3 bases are TGTGCCAGCAGCGCGGGACTAGCGGTTGACGAGCAGTACTTC. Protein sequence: CASSAGLAVDEQYF.